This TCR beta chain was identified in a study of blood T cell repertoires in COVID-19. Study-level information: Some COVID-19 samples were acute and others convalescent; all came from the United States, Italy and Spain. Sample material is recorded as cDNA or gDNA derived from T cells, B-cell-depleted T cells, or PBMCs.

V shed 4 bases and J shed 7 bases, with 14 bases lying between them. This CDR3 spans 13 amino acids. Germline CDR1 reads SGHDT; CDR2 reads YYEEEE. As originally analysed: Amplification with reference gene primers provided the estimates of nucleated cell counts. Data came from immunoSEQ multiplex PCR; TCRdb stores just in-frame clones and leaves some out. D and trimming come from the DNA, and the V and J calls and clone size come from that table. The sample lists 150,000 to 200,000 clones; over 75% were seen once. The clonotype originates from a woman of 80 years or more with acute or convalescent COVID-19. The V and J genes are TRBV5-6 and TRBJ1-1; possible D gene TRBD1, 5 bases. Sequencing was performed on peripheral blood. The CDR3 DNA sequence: TGTGCCAGCAGCCCGAAGGGGCATGGTGAAGCTTTCTTT. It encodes CASSPKGHGEAFF.